Below, 30 T cell receptor beta chains from the same sample are listed, as sequenced in a study of CD8 T cells in Susac syndrome. RNA amounts of 0.5 to 1 ug underwent reverse transcription with random hexamers. TCRdb called the immunoSEQ multiplex PCR reads again in MiXCR, with one record for every CDR3 protein. This repertoire shows under 250,000 distinct CDR3 sequences, less than 95% found once; its top ten account for approximately 0.15%. Sequencing was performed on CD4+ T cells from PBMCs. The origin of the receptors is a human donor with Susac syndrome.

V usage is TRBV9 and J usage is TRBJ1-4, with TRBD1 identical over 9 bases. The CDR3 has 16 amino acids. The V and J ends lost 2 bases and 7 bases, in that order; junction bases with no gene match: 9. Germline lookup yields CDR1 SGDLS and CDR2 YYNGEE. CDR3 loop: CASSVRTGDIGEKLFF. CDR3 sequence (DNA): TGTGCCAGCAGCGTTAGGACAGGGGATATTGGTGAAAAACTGTTTTTT.

This sequence joins TRBV20-1 and TRBJ1-1; tentative D call: TRBD1 (5 bases). The length of the CDR3 is 14 residues. V dropped 5 bases and J dropped 0 bases, with 13 bases sitting between them. Germline lookup yields CDR1 DFQATT and CDR2 SNEGSKA (reference sequence). The CDR3 region is CSARDGRMNTEAFF. The CDR3 nucleotides are TGCAGTGCTCGGGACGGGAGAATGAACACTGAAGCTTTCTTT.

V and J are TRBV18 and TRBJ1-6; D gene uncertain. V shed 1 base and J shed 7 bases, with 11 bases lying between them. CDR3 length: 15 residues. CDR1 is KGHSH, CDR2 LQKENI, per germline. CDR3 DNA sequence: TGTGCCAGCTCACCACTTCGGGGAGAGAATTCACCCCTCCACTTT. The encoded protein is CASSPLRGENSPLHF.

CDR3 nucleotide sequence: TGTGCCAGCAGTTCCGTGGGGACATTGTCTGGGGCCAACGTCCTGACTTTC. Its protein product is CASSSVGTLSGANVLTF. The V gene is TRBV6-5, the J gene TRBJ2-6, with TRBD1 as a possible D gene (6 bases). Germline CDR1 and CDR2: MNHEY and SVGAGI. The CDR3 is made up of 17 amino acids. Trimming left V 4 bases short and J 1 base short, with 14 bases between.

This clonotype has a single count. The chain carries TRBV7-2 and TRBJ2-1; a weak D match, TRBD2 (7 bases). Trimming cost V 5 bases and J 4 bases, with 12 bases left between them. CDR3 length: 14 residues. The germline V gene encodes CDR1 SGHTA and CDR2 FQGNSA. In nucleotides, the CDR3 is TGTGCCAGCAGCCCGAGCGGGACATACAATGAGCAGTTCTTC. Its translation: CASSPSGTYNEQFF.

Here the CDR3 DNA reads TGCAGTGCTAGATCCGGGACTAGGTTGGACGAGCAGTACTTC. Translation: CSARSGTRLDEQYF. The rearrangement links TRBV20-1 to TRBJ2-7, with TRBD2 matching over 8 bases. CDR1 is DFQATT and CDR2 is SNEGSKA in the germline V gene (reference sequence). The J segment lost 5 bases and the V segment lost 2 bases, leaving 8 bases of the junction unmatched. The CDR3 runs to 14 residues.

This clonotype has only a few counts. The chain is built from TRBV7-3 and TRBJ1-1; 9 bases are a match to TRBD1. The CDR3 runs 15 residues. Looked up from germline, CDR1 is SGHTA and CDR2 is FQGTGA. After removal of 1 base from V and 2 bases from J, the junction contained 2 bases not matched to a gene. CDR3 nucleotide sequence: TGTGCCAGCAGCTTAAAGGGACAGGGTAACACTGAAGCTTTCTTT. This codes for CASSLKGQGNTEAFF. The full variable domain, with the rest looked up from reference TRBV7-3 and TRBJ1-1, is GAGVSQTPSNKVTEKGKYVELRCDPISGHTALYWYRQSLGQGPEFLIYFQGTGAADDSGLPNDRFFAVRPEGSVSTLKIQRTERGDSAVYLCASSLKGQGNTEAFFGQGTRLTVV.

The gene calls are TRBV6-6 and TRBJ1-6, with D unclear. The CDR3 has 14 residues. Trimming took off 3 bases at V and 8 bases at J, with 11 bases between the two ends. The germline V gene encodes CDR1 MNHNY and CDR2 SVGAGI (reference sequence). The CDR3, as DNA: TGTGCCAGCAGTTATAAGGGCAGCGATTCACCCCTCCACTTT. It is translated as CASSYKGSDSPLHF.

The rearrangement joins TRBV4-1 to TRBJ2-5, with D possibly TRBD1 on 6 matching bases. The germline V gene encodes CDR1 MGHRA and CDR2 YSYEKL. The V end was cut by 0 bases, the J end by 7 bases, with 12 bases between. The CDR3 spans 14 residues. In DNA form, the CDR3 reads TGCGCCAGCAGCCAAGAATTACAGGGCGGGACCCAGTACTTC. Its translation is CASSQELQGGTQYF.

This chain uses TRBV5-1 with TRBJ2-2; no clear D gene. The CDR3 contains 14 residues. V lost 4 bases and J lost 1, with 8 bases in between. Germline CDR1 and CDR2: SGHRS and YFSETQ. CDR3: CASSGPVNTGELFF. As DNA, the CDR3 is TGCGCCAGCAGCGGGCCAGTGAACACCGGGGAGCTGTTTTTT.

J is TRBJ2-7 and V is TRBV6-2 or TRBV6-3, with 7 bases that match TRBD1. This CDR3 is built from 16 residues. From germline, CDR1 is MNHEY and CDR2 SVGEGT. The V and J ends lost 5 bases and 0 bases, in that order; junction bases with no gene match: 10. For the CDR3, the DNA is TGTGCCAGCAGTCACCTGACGGGACAGAGCTCCTACGAGCAGTACTTC. Amino acid sequence: CASSHLTGQSSYEQYF.

The V and J genes are TRBV6-6 and TRBJ2-1; D possibly corresponds to TRBD1 (6 bases). V was pared by 6 bases and J by 7 bases, with 16 bases between. The CDR3 has 14 amino acids. Germline values: CDR1 MNHNY, CDR2 SVGAGI (reference sequence). The CDR3 DNA is TGTGCCAGCAGGCCTACCGCTACAGGGAATGAGCAGTTCTTC. This gives the protein CASRPTATGNEQFF.

This chain uses TRBV5-4 with TRBJ1-1; D gene uncertain. Germline assignment: CDR1 SGHNT and CDR2 YYREEE (reference sequence). V was cut by 6 bases and J by 3 bases, with 18 bases left in between. The CDR3 runs 15 residues. CDR3 DNA: TGTGCCAGCACCCCCCCTAAGGGAACAGACACTGAAGCTTTCTTT. It is translated as CASTPPKGTDTEAFF.

The DNA of the CDR3 is TGCAGCGTTGTGTGGACAGGGACCACTGAAGCTTTCTTT. This translates into CSVVWTGTTEAFF. The V call is TRBV29-1, the J call TRBJ1-1, with 8 bases that match TRBD1. Germline lookup yields CDR1 SQVTM and CDR2 ANQGSEA. The CDR3 extends over 13 amino acids. The trim removed 4 bases at V and 4 bases at J, leaving 5 bases unmatched.

The chain has TRBV3-1 and TRBJ2-7, with D uncertain. V lost 4 bases to trimming and J lost 3 bases, with 10 bases between them. There are 13 residues in the CDR3. Germline V gene data show CDR1 as LGHDT and CDR2 as YNNKEL (reference sequence). Here the CDR3 reads CASSPSAGYEQYF. The DNA for the CDR3 is TGTGCCAGCAGCCCAAGTGCAGGCTACGAGCAGTACTTC.

V and J are TRBV20-1 and TRBJ2-7; TRBD2 might be the D (5 bases). V was trimmed by 3 bases and J by 0 bases, leaving 12 bases between them. Germline V CDR1 and CDR2: DFQATT, SNEGSKA (reference sequence). There are 14 residues in the CDR3. In DNA form, the CDR3 reads TGCAGTGCTAGTGCGACAACTAGCTCCTACGAGCAGTACTTC. Translation gives CSASATTSSYEQYF.

The genes are TRBV6-2 or TRBV6-3 and TRBJ2-1; D is perhaps TRBD2 (6 bases). The CDR3 covers 16 residues. CDR1 and CDR2 (germline): MNHEY, SVGEGT. Trimming took 6 bases from V and 0 from J, leaving 15 bases between them. The CDR3 nucleotides are TGTGCCAGCAGCCCCTCCCGGGACTCCTCCTACAATGAGCAGTTCTTC. Translated: CASSPSRDSSYNEQFF.

This clonotype was counted once. This chain uses TRBV20-1 with TRBJ1-5; the match to TRBD1 covers 7 bases. CDR3 length: 14 amino acids. Germline V lookup: CDR1 DFQATT, CDR2 SNEGSKA (reference sequence). V gave up 4 bases and J gave up 2 bases; unmatched junction bases: 5. The CDR3: CSAIPGTGNQPQHF. The CDR3 DNA reads TGCAGTGCTATCCCCGGGACAGGCAATCAGCCCCAGCATTTT.

The chain carries TRBV30 and TRBJ2-2; D ambiguous. This CDR3 region has 14 residues. CDR1 is GTSNPN and CDR2 is SVGIG in the germline V gene (reference sequence). V lost 0 bases to trimming and J lost 11 bases, with 16 bases between them. Here the CDR3 reads CAWSVQIVVGELFF. CDR3 sequence (DNA): TGTGCCTGGAGTGTACAAATTGTAGTGGGAGAGCTGTTTTTT.

The chain has TRBV9 and TRBJ2-7; 10 bases are a match to TRBD2. In germline, CDR1 is SGDLS, CDR2 YYNGEE. V lost 2 bases to trimming and J lost 4 bases; unmatched junction nucleotides: 3. The CDR3 extends over 14 amino acids. As DNA, the CDR3 is TGTGCCAGCAGCGTGTCTAGCGGGAGTTACGAGCAGTACTTC. Translation: CASSVSSGSYEQYF. Full variable domain (remainder filled in from reference TRBV9 and TRBJ2-7): DSGVTQTPKHLITATGQRVTLRCSPRSGDLSVYWYQQSLDQGLQFLIQYYNGEERAKGNILERFSAQQFPDLHSELNLSSLELGDSALYFCASSVSSGSYEQYFGPGTRLTVT.

The chain is built from TRBV27 and TRBJ2-7; 7 bases match TRBD2. J was trimmed by 6 bases and V by 11 bases; bases with no gene match: 7. There are 11 residues in the CDR3. The germline V gene encodes CDR1 MNHEY and CDR2 SMNVEV (reference sequence). CDR3 protein: CAAWGGREQYF. CDR3 sequence (DNA): TGTGCCGCCTGGGGAGGGCGCGAGCAGTACTTC.

The chain recombines TRBV7-9 with TRBJ2-1; 8 bases match TRBD1. The CDR3 length is 14 residues. CDR1 SEHNR and CDR2 FQNEAQ come from the germline V gene (reference sequence). V shed 4 bases and J 8 bases; nucleotides not matched to a gene: 7. CDR3 coding DNA: TGTGCCAGCAGCTCGGACAGGGCCACGGATGAGCAGTTCTTC. Translated: CASSSDRATDEQFF.

The chain recombines TRBV12-3 or TRBV12-4 with TRBJ1-1, with a possible D match to TRBD1 (6 bases). CDR3 length equals 15 residues. V was clipped by 5 bases and J by 1 base, with 14 bases between them. CDR3 region: CASSLSWGRNTEAFF. CDR3 in DNA: TGTGCCAGCAGTCTCAGCTGGGGGCGGAACACTGAAGCTTTCTTT.

The V gene is TRBV25-1, the J gene TRBJ2-7; D unclear. The CDR3 has 13 amino acids. Per the germline V gene, CDR1 is MGHDK and CDR2 is SYGVNS. The ends were cut back, 4 bases at V and 2 bases at J, with 9 bases in the middle. The CDR3 sequence is CASSGGITYEQYF. In DNA form, the CDR3 reads TGTGCCAGCAGTGGGGGTATTACCTACGAGCAGTACTTC.

There are a few counts of this clonotype. The chain employs TRBV11-1 and TRBJ2-2; D perhaps matches TRBD2 (5 bases). The ends were cut back, 2 bases at V and 6 bases at J, with 13 bases in the middle. This CDR3 region has 15 residues. CDR1 is SGHAT, CDR2 FQDESV, per germline (reference sequence). The CDR3 sequence: CASSLIRDVAGELFF. The CDR3 nucleotides read TGTGCCAGCAGCTTAATTCGGGATGTCGCCGGGGAGCTGTTTTTT. Full variable domain (rest looked up from reference TRBV11-1 and TRBJ2-2): EAEVAQSPRYKITEKSQAVAFWCDPISGHATLYWYRQILGQGPELLVQFQDESVVDDSQLPKDRFSAERLKGVDSTLKIQPAELGDSAMYLCASSLIRDVAGELFFGEGSRLTVL.

This clonotype appeared once. The chain carries TRBV7-2 and TRBJ2-1; tentative D call: TRBD1 (5 bases). Trimming left V 5 bases short and J 6 bases short, with 17 bases between. Germline V gene lookup returns CDR1 SGHTA and CDR2 FQGNSA. The CDR3 has 15 residues. The CDR3, as DNA: TGTGCCAGCAGCCGCCGCGATCCCAGGGCCAATGAGCAGTTCTTC. Protein product: CASSRRDPRANEQFF.

The chain carries TRBV3-1 and TRBJ1-6, with 7 bases matching TRBD1. The CDR3 is 14 amino acids. Germline values: CDR1 LGHDT, CDR2 YNNKEL (reference sequence). J gave up 10 bases and V 1 base, and 4 bases lay outside the gene matches. Written as DNA, the CDR3 is TGTGCCAGCAGCCAAGTACAGGGGAACTCACCCCTCCACTTT. Translated, it gives CASSQVQGNSPLHF.

The genes are TRBV5-6 and TRBJ1-5, with 7 positions matching TRBD1. This CDR3 contains 14 residues. J gave up 3 bases and V 4 bases, and 4 bases lay outside the gene matches. Germline V gene data show CDR1 as SGHDT and CDR2 as YYEEEE. In DNA, the CDR3 is TGTGCCAGCAGCGCCGGACAGGTCAATCAGCCCCAGCATTTT. Translated: CASSAGQVNQPQHF.

The chain recombines TRBV29-1 with TRBJ2-7; D gene ambiguous. The V gene's germline CDR1 is SQVTM and CDR2 ANQGSEA. V lost 5 bases to trimming and J lost 2 bases, with 4 bases between them. CDR3 length: 10 amino acids. The CDR3 reads CSVSTYEQYF. The DNA for the CDR3 is TGCAGCGTTTCTACCTACGAGCAGTACTTC.

V usage is TRBV20-1 and J usage is TRBJ1-1; D possibly corresponds to TRBD1 (5 bases). The V gene lost 3 bases and the J gene lost 1 base, with 9 bases spanning the gap. The CDR3 covers 13 residues. The germline gives CDR1 DFQATT, CDR2 SNEGSKA (reference sequence). CDR3 coding DNA: TGCAGTGCTAGGGGGGGAAGGAACACTGAAGCTTTCTTT. Translated, it gives CSARGGRNTEAFF.